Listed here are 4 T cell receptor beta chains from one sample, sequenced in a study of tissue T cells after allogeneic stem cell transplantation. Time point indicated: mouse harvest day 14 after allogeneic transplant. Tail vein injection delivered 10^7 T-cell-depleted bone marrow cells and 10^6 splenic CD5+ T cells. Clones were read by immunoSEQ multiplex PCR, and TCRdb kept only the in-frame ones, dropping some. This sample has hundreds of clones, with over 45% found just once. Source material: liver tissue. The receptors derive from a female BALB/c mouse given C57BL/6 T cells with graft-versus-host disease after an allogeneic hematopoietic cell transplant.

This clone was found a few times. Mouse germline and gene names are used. This chain's CDR3 is CASSLFSQDTQYF. The sequenced CDR3 bases are TGTGCCAGCAGTCTGTTTTCGCAAGACACCCAGTAC. The chain links TRBV26 to TRBJ2-5, with D unresolved. Sequencing ends 1 residue short of the CDR3 end; the germline J gene provides the rest. The CDR3 is 13 amino acids. Germline CDR1 reads KGHPV; CDR2 reads FQNQEV (reference sequence). V lost 1 base and J 3 bases, leaving 5 bases between the germline ends.

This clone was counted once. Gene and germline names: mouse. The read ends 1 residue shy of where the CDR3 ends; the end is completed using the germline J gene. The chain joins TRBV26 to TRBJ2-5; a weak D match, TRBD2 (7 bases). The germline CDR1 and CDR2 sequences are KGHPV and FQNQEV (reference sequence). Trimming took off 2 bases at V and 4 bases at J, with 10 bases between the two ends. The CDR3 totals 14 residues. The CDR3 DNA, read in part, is TGTGCCAGCAGTCTGGGGGGGCGCGAAGACACCCAGTAC. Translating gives CASSLGGREDTQY. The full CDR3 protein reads CASSLGGREDTQYF. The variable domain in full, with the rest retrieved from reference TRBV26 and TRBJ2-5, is NSKVIQTPRYLVKGQGQKAKMRCIPEKGHPVVFWYQQNKNNEFKFLINFQNQEVLQQIDMTEKRFSAECPSNSPCSLEIQSSEAGDSALYLCASSLGGREDTQYFGPGTRLLVL.

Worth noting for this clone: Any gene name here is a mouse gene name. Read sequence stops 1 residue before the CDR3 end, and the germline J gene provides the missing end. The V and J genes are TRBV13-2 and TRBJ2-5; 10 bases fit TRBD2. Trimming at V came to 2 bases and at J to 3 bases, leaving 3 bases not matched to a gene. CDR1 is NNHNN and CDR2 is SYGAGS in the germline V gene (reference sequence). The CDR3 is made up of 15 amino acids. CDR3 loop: CASGELGGRQDTQYF. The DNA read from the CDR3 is TGTGCCAGCGGTGAGCTGGGGGGGCGGCAAGACACCCAGTAC.

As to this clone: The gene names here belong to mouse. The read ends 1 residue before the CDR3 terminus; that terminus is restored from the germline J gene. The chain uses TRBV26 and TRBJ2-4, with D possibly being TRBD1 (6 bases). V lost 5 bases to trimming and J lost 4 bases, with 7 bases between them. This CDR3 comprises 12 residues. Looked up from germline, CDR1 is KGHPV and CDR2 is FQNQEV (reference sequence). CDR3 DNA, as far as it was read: TGTGCCAGCAGTTCAGGGGAAAACACCTTGTAC. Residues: CASSSGENTLY. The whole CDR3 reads CASSSGENTLYF.